Following are 20 T cell receptor beta chains from one sample sequenced in a study of shared clonotypes between healthy human individuals. The table came from immunoSEQ multiplex PCR; TCRdb's copy has only in-frame clones and leaves some out. The sample yields about 1.5 million clones, under 99% seen once. Sequencing used naive CD4+ T cells sorted from blood. Subset described: CD45RA+ positively selected. The receptor set was obtained from a man aged 25 to 40 in good health.

The rearrangement links TRBV29-1 to TRBJ1-4; weak D call: TRBD1 (5 bases). The V end was cut by 5 bases, the J end by 8 bases, with 12 bases between. The CDR3 has 12 residues. CDR1 SQVTM and CDR2 ANQGSEA come from the germline V gene. CDR3 in amino acids: CSVWRGGEKLFF. The CDR3 DNA reads as TGCAGCGTTTGGAGGGGAGGCGAAAAACTGTTTTTT.

The chain carries TRBV7-9 and TRBJ2-7; a weak D match, TRBD2 (6 bases). Germline lookup yields CDR1 SEHNR and CDR2 FQNEAQ (reference sequence). The CDR3 runs to 13 residues. The ends were cut back, 2 bases at V and 7 bases at J, with 12 bases in the middle. This CDR3 is CASSLLSGGEQYF. CDR3 sequence (DNA): TGTGCCAGCAGCTTACTCTCCGGGGGAGAGCAGTACTTC.

Turning to this clone: Other DNA sequences of this sample code for an identical CDR3. V usage is TRBV9 and J usage is TRBJ1-1, with 9 nucleotides matching TRBD1. Germline lookup yields CDR1 SGDLS and CDR2 YYNGEE. The ends lost 0 bases at V and 3 bases at J; junction bases unmatched: 0. The CDR3 sequence is 14 residues long. The CDR3 region is CASSVGQGDTEAFF. The CDR3 region has the DNA TGTGCCAGCAGCGTAGGACAGGGGGACACTGAAGCTTTCTTT.

Here the CDR3 reads CASSPRPPINEQFF. The CDR3 nucleotides are TGTGCCAGCAGTCCGCGACCGCCGATCAATGAGCAGTTCTTC. J is TRBJ2-1 and V is TRBV27; no clear D. V was shortened by 5 bases and J by 6 bases, with 14 bases between the two germline ends. CDR3 length equals 14 residues. CDR1 is MNHEY, CDR2 SMNVEV, per germline (reference sequence).

J is TRBJ1-1 and V is TRBV5-8; D remains ambiguous. Trimming took off 5 bases at V and 3 bases at J, with 8 bases between the two ends. Germline CDR1 reads SGHTS; CDR2 reads YDEGEE. This CDR3 is 12 amino acids long. The CDR3 DNA reads TGTGCCAGCAGTAAAGGATACACTGAAGCTTTCTTT. Its translation is CASSKGYTEAFF.

The chain employs TRBV18 and TRBJ2-2; 7 nucleotides match TRBD2. V shed 11 bases and J 0 bases; nucleotides not matched to a gene: 9. The CDR3 consists of 15 residues. The germline CDR1 and CDR2 sequences are KGHSH and LQKENI. The CDR3 here is CALRREGSNTGELFF. The CDR3 DNA is TGTGCCCTGCGCAGGGAGGGATCGAACACCGGGGAGCTGTTTTTT.

V is TRBV7-9 and J is TRBJ2-2, with 8 positions matching TRBD1. The CDR3 totals 16 residues. Germline loops: CDR1 SEHNR, CDR2 FQNEAQ (reference sequence). V was pared by 3 bases and J by 4 bases, with 7 bases of the junction left unmatched. The DNA of the CDR3 is TGTGCCAGCAGCTTTAGGCAGGGGGCGCGCACCGGGGAGCTGTTTTTT. Its protein product is CASSFRQGARTGELFF.

The chain joins TRBV5-4 to TRBJ1-4; possibly TRBD1 for D (6 bases). CDR1 and CDR2 (germline): SGHNT, YYREEE (reference sequence). The CDR3 extends over 15 amino acids. V lost 2 bases to trimming and J lost 8 bases, with 16 bases between them. The CDR3 coding sequence is TGTGCCAGCAGCTTCGGGCAGGGGTTTTCGGAAAAACTGTTTTTT. This codes for CASSFGQGFSEKLFF.

The chain uses TRBV6-5 and TRBJ2-3; 7 nucleotides line up with TRBD2. CDR1 is MNHEY and CDR2 is SVGAGI in the germline V gene. The CDR3 has 15 amino acids. J was trimmed by 1 base and V by 8 bases; bases with no gene match: 9. The CDR3 DNA is TGTGCCAGCCTCGGATTCGCGGGGGGCACAGATACGCAGTATTTT. This gives the protein CASLGFAGGTDTQYF.

The chain links TRBV11-2 to TRBJ2-1, with D possibly TRBD2 on 6 matching bases. The CDR3 runs 17 residues. V gave up 0 bases and J gave up 5 bases, with 17 bases separating them. The V gene's germline CDR1 is SGHAT and CDR2 FQNNGV. CDR3 coding DNA: TGTGCCAGCAGCTTAGATCCGCGAGGGAGGAACGACAATGAGCAGTTCTTC. Protein: CASSLDPRGRNDNEQFF.

V is TRBV19 and J is TRBJ2-1; 10 bases are shared with TRBD2. The CDR3 is 22 residues long. From germline, CDR1 is LNHDA and CDR2 SQIVND (reference sequence). Germline trimming cut 7 bases from V and 3 bases from J; bases unmatched to any gene: 27. The CDR3 coding sequence is TGTGCCAGTATCCCCCGGGGCGGGGCTAGCGGGAGTCAAGCTGGGCGCTACAATGAGCAGTTCTTC. Translating gives CASIPRGGASGSQAGRYNEQFF.

V usage is TRBV10-3 and J usage is TRBJ1-4; 7 bases line up with TRBD1. The CDR3 consists of 14 residues. Germline assignment: CDR1 ENHRY and CDR2 SYGVKD. The V gene end was trimmed by 8 bases and the J gene end by 7 bases; junction bases not matched to a gene: 10. The CDR3 sequence: CAIAAETGPEKLFF. The CDR3 DNA sequence: TGTGCCATCGCGGCCGAGACAGGGCCTGAAAAACTGTTTTTT.

This clone was observed a single time. The chain joins TRBV5-3 to TRBJ2-7, with 8 positions matching TRBD2. TRBV5-3 is an ORF; its function is uncertain. CDR3 length equals 16 residues. V gave up 5 bases and J gave up 5 bases; unmatched junction bases: 15. CDR3 DNA: TGTGCCAGAAGTCCCAGGCCCGGGACTAGTTCCGACGAGCAGTACTTC. The encoded protein is CARSPRPGTSSDEQYF.

J is TRBJ1-5 and V is TRBV18; 7 bases fit TRBD1. Germline values: CDR1 KGHSH, CDR2 LQKENI. V shed 0 bases, J shed 3 bases, and the junction held 2 bases outside the gene matches. This CDR3 spans 15 amino acids. This CDR3 reads CASSPPDRVNQPQHF. The CDR3 nucleotides are TGTGCCAGCTCACCACCAGACAGGGTCAATCAGCCCCAGCATTTT.

V usage is TRBV11-2 and J usage is TRBJ1-4, with 10 positions matching TRBD1. With 1 base clipped from V and 7 bases from J, the junction kept 3 bases outside the gene matches. The CDR3 extends over 15 amino acids. In germline, CDR1 is SGHAT, CDR2 FQNNGV. Here the CDR3 reads CASSLGGQGSEKLFF. CDR3 in DNA: TGTGCCAGCAGCTTAGGGGGACAGGGGAGTGAAAAACTGTTTTTT. Full variable domain (missing parts from reference TRBV11-2 and TRBJ1-4): EAGVAQSPRYKIIEKRQSVAFWCNPISGHATLYWYQQILGQGPKLLIQFQNNGVVDDSQLPKDRFSAERLKGVDSTLKIQPAKLEDSAVYLCASSLGGQGSEKLFFGSGTQLSVL.

The chain is built from TRBV9 and TRBJ1-3; 8 nucleotides line up with TRBD1. Losses at the gene ends were 0 bases for V and 1 base for J; bases not matched to a gene: 9. Germline V CDR1 and CDR2: SGDLS, YYNGEE. The CDR3 totals 18 residues. This CDR3 is CASSVGGRTGNSGNTIYF. CDR3 nucleotide sequence: TGTGCCAGCAGCGTAGGTGGTCGGACAGGGAATTCTGGAAACACCATATATTTT.

Of note for this clone: The junction differs from germline at one of its ends, possibly a read error. The chain has TRBV15 and TRBJ1-1; D gene unclear. This CDR3 has 10 amino acids. The germline gives CDR1 LNHNV, CDR2 YYDKDF (reference sequence). The CDR3 DNA reads as TGTGCCACCAAGCCCAGCCAACCCCACTTT. It encodes CATKPSQPHF.

The genes are TRBV19 and TRBJ2-2; D may match TRBD1 or TRBD2 (5 bases each). The germline CDR1 and CDR2 sequences are LNHDA and SQIVND (reference sequence). V was shortened by 1 base and J by 5 bases, with 14 bases between the two germline ends. The CDR3 consists of 16 residues. CDR3 amino acids: CASSIGGRTVTGELFF. CDR3 sequence (DNA): TGTGCCAGTAGTATAGGGGGACGTACCGTGACCGGGGAGCTGTTTTTT.

The V call is TRBV5-1, the J call TRBJ2-2; D may be TRBD2 (6 bases). The CDR3 runs to 19 residues. V lost 1 base and J lost 5, with 24 bases in between. CDR1 and CDR2 from the germline V gene are SGHRS and YFSETQ. The CDR3 nucleotides read TGCGCCAGCAGCTTGCGGGGAAGACGTGGGAGCGGGTCAACCGGGGAGCTGTTTTTT. As protein: CASSLRGRRGSGSTGELFF.

The V and J genes are TRBV6-1 and TRBJ2-1; D not resolved. V was pared by 0 bases and J by 7 bases, with 19 bases between. Germline values: CDR1 MNHNS, CDR2 SASEGT. This CDR3 spans 17 amino acids. The CDR3 region has the DNA TGTGCCAGCAGTGAAGCGCTTCGCAGTGCCCTGGGGAATGAGCAGTTCTTC. Translated: CASSEALRSALGNEQFF.